The 25 T cell receptor beta chains in this list originate from one sample, sequenced in a study of CD8+CD57+ T cells in acquired aplastic anemia. It was genomic DNA that served as the template for profiling TCR beta VDJ and CDR3. MiXCR, run by TCRdb on the reads, gives a single entry per CDR3 protein. The data show 300,000 or so distinct CDR3 sequences, with around three fifths seen just once and roughly 8% held by the top ten. Sequences were obtained from sorted CD4+, CD8+, or CD8+CD57+ T cells (not recorded which) from PBMCs. The receptors were sampled from a human donor with severe aplastic anemia or a healthy control (not recorded which).

This clonotype came up once. The V and J genes are TRBV2 and TRBJ2-1, with a possible D match to TRBD1 (5 bases). Trimming pared 4 bases from V and 3 bases from J, leaving 13 bases between. Germline V gives CDR1 SNHLY, CDR2 FYNNEI. The CDR3 consists of 15 residues. The CDR3 here is CASSGQLSIYNEQFF. The CDR3 nucleotides read TGTGCCAGCAGTGGACAGCTATCAATCTACAATGAGCAGTTCTTC.

The rearrangement joins TRBV4-2 to TRBJ1-1; the D gene is possibly TRBD1 (6 bases). V lost 1 base and J lost 5, with 14 bases in between. The CDR3 covers 15 residues. Germline V gene data show CDR1 as LGHNA and CDR2 as YNFKEQ. The CDR3 protein is CASSQVRGAGTEAFF. In DNA form, the CDR3 reads TGTGCCAGCAGCCAAGTTCGGGGGGCGGGGACTGAAGCTTTCTTT.

V gene TRBV24-1 combines with J gene TRBJ2-7, with 8 positions matching TRBD1. The CDR3 sequence is 16 residues long. With 4 bases clipped from V and 3 bases from J, the junction kept 10 bases outside the gene matches. Germline V gene lookup returns CDR1 KGHDR and CDR2 SFDVKD. CDR3 region: CATSESGQELYYEQYF. The CDR3 bases are TGTGCCACCAGTGAGTCGGGACAGGAGCTTTACTACGAGCAGTACTTC.

The genes are TRBV5-1 and TRBJ2-1, with TRBD2 matching 8 bases. V lost 3 bases and J lost 9; bases outside the gene matches: 5. The CDR3 is 13 residues long. Per the germline V gene, CDR1 is SGHRS and CDR2 is YFSETQ. The CDR3 DNA reads as TGCGCCAGCAGCTCAGGGGCGGGAGGTGAGCAGTTCTTC. This encodes CASSSGAGGEQFF.

This clonotype was seen repeatedly, ten times or more. This chain uses TRBV7-9 with TRBJ2-3; 9 bases agree with TRBD2. The germline V gene encodes CDR1 SEHNR and CDR2 FQNEAQ (reference sequence). The CDR3 is made up of 18 amino acids. After removal of 0 bases from V and 4 bases from J, the junction contained 11 bases not matched to a gene. CDR3 DNA: TGTGCCAGCAGCTTAGCGCAGGTCGGAAGACTAGCGGCAGATACGCAGTATTTT. As protein: CASSLAQVGRLAADTQYF.

The chain links TRBV6-5 to TRBJ2-1; D not certain. This CDR3 comprises 13 residues. Germline V gives CDR1 MNHEY, CDR2 SVGAGI. Trimming shortened V by 2 bases and J by 7 bases, and 9 bases separated the two germline ends. The CDR3 nucleotides are TGTGCCAGCAGTTACCCTAATAGGAATGAGCAGTTCTTC. This encodes CASSYPNRNEQFF.

At least ten counts were recorded for this clonotype. This chain uses TRBV12-3 or TRBV12-4 with TRBJ2-5; D may be TRBD2 (6 bases). Trimming cost V 3 bases and J 5 bases, with 10 bases left between them. CDR3 length: 13 amino acids. CDR3 bases: TGTGCCAGCAGTTTTGGCGGGGTGGAGACCCAGTACTTC. It encodes CASSFGGVETQYF.

The table lists this clonotype with many counts. The V call is TRBV9, the J call TRBJ1-6; D ambiguous. The CDR3 loop spans 15 amino acids. The V end lost 7 bases, the J end lost 8 bases, and 19 bases lay between the germline ends. The germline V gene encodes CDR1 SGDLS and CDR2 YYNGEE. As DNA, the CDR3 is TGTGCCAGCGACCCTTCAACGGGAAGGGATTCACCCCTCCACTTT. Translating it yields CASDPSTGRDSPLHF.

This chain links TRBV7-9 with TRBJ2-7, with no clear D. CDR1 and CDR2 (germline): SEHNR, FQNEAQ (reference sequence). CDR3 length equals 13 residues. With 5 bases removed from V and 0 bases from J, the gap between germline ends came to 8 bases. The CDR3 is CASSHESSYEQYF. In nucleotides, the CDR3 is TGTGCCAGCAGCCATGAGAGCTCCTACGAGCAGTACTTC.

The chain carries TRBV20-1 and TRBJ1-2, with D unresolved. V gave up 0 bases and J gave up 0 bases, with 5 bases separating them. Per germline, CDR1 DFQATT and CDR2 SNEGSKA (reference sequence). This CDR3 is 13 amino acids long. The CDR3 DNA follows: TGCAGTGCTAGAGAGGTAGCTAACTATGGCTACACCTTC. This codes for CSAREVANYGYTF.

The chain uses TRBV15 and TRBJ2-1, with 11 nucleotides matching TRBD2. V dropped 5 bases and J dropped 5; count of bases not matched to a gene: 5. Germline V gene sequence: CDR1 LNHNV, CDR2 YYDKDF (reference sequence). The CDR3 sequence is 15 residues long. CDR3 nucleotides: TGTGCCACCAGCTCAGGACTAGCGGGCAACAATGAGCAGTTCTTC. Its translation: CATSSGLAGNNEQFF.

In this sample, this clonotype turned up many times. The V gene is TRBV7-2, the J gene TRBJ1-3, with a tentative D call TRBD1 (5 bases). The germline V and J ends were trimmed by 5 bases and 9 bases, with 11 bases remaining between them. The V gene's germline CDR1 is SGHTA and CDR2 FQGNSA. CDR3 length: 12 amino acids. In DNA, the CDR3 is TGTGCCAGCAGCATACCGGGGGGCACCATATATTTT. This gives the protein CASSIPGGTIYF.

This chain connects TRBV5-1 to TRBJ2-1, with D possibly matching TRBD1 (6 bases). Germline V gene lookup returns CDR1 SGHRS and CDR2 YFSETQ. The V and J ends lost 1 base and 4 bases respectively, with 12 bases between them. The CDR3 contains 15 residues. The CDR3 coding sequence is TGCGCCAGCAGCTTGATGGGACACCCTTACAATGAGCAGTTCTTC. It codes for CASSLMGHPYNEQFF.

The table lists this clonotype with many counts. V is TRBV6-2 or TRBV6-3 and J is TRBJ1-6; 7 bases line up with TRBD1. The germline V gene has CDR1 MNHEY and CDR2 SVGEGT. CDR3 size: 16 residues. The V segment lost 5 bases and the J segment 6 bases; nucleotides outside the gene matches: 10. The CDR3 DNA reads TGTGCCAGCAGTCGGACCCCCGGGACAGTTAATTCACCCCTCCACTTT. Protein product: CASSRTPGTVNSPLHF.

This clonotype was counted many times. The chain uses TRBV19 and TRBJ1-4; maybe TRBD1 (5 bases). The CDR3 is 15 residues long. Per germline, CDR1 LNHDA and CDR2 SQIVND (reference sequence). V lost 0 bases and J lost 8, with 13 bases in between. CDR3 nucleotides: TGTGCCAGTAGTATAGACGTACGGGGCTCCGAAAAACTGTTTTTT. Translated, it gives CASSIDVRGSEKLFF.

The chain links TRBV10-2 to TRBJ1-2; D remains ambiguous. V gave up 5 bases and J gave up 4 bases, with 14 bases separating them. The germline CDR1 and CDR2 sequences are WSHSY and SAAADI. The CDR3 has 14 amino acids. The CDR3 loop is CASSPIGLGYGYTF. CDR3 DNA sequence: TGCGCCAGCAGTCCCATTGGTTTGGGCTATGGCTACACCTTC.

The chain couples TRBV19 to TRBJ1-5, with TRBD1 matching over 7 bases. The length of the CDR3 is 15 residues. With V trimmed by 10 bases and J by 0 bases, 9 bases remained unmatched. CDR1 LNHDA and CDR2 SQIVND come from the germline V gene (reference sequence). The CDR3: CATGDSPYSNQPQHF. In DNA, the CDR3 is TGTGCCACAGGGGACAGCCCCTATAGCAATCAGCCCCAGCATTTT.

V is TRBV10-3 and J is TRBJ2-7, with 9 bases lining up with TRBD1. CDR3 length equals 16 residues. Germline V gene sequence: CDR1 ENHRY, CDR2 SYGVKD. V lost 7 bases to trimming and J lost 6 bases; unmatched junction nucleotides: 16. The DNA of the CDR3 is TGTGCCATCAAAACCAATTCCGGGACAGGGACCTGCGAGCAGTACTTC. It codes for CAIKTNSGTGTCEQYF.

The genes are TRBV7-9 and TRBJ1-1; D not certain. V was shortened by 5 bases and J by 3 bases, with 22 bases between the two germline ends. Germline V lookup: CDR1 SEHNR, CDR2 FQNEAQ (reference sequence). The CDR3 totals 17 residues. CDR3 sequence reads: CASSPRAGPARDTEAFF. DNA for the CDR3: TGTGCCAGCAGCCCTCGTGCGGGCCCCGCTCGAGACACTGAAGCTTTCTTT.

Concerning this clonotype: The junction departs from the called germline gene at one end, perhaps through a read error. The rearrangement uses TRBV5-1 and TRBJ2-7; TRBD1 aligns across 7 bases. Germline V gene sequence: CDR1 SGHRS, CDR2 YFSETQ. The CDR3 has 13 amino acids. DNA for the CDR3: TGCGCCGGCAGCTTGGCCGTGGAGACAGGGAGTAACTTC. It translates to CAGSLAVETGSNF.

The chain recombines TRBV6-5 with TRBJ1-3; unclear D gene. From germline, CDR1 is MNHEY and CDR2 SVGAGI. This CDR3 comprises 14 residues. The V and J ends lost 4 bases and 2 bases respectively, with 9 bases between them. The CDR3 DNA reads TGTGCCAGCAGTTTGGCTCTGACTGGAAACACCATATATTTT. Protein sequence: CASSLALTGNTIYF.

This clonotype came up a few times. Since no conserved phenylalanine or tryptophan closes the CDR3, a read error is the likely cause. The chain carries TRBV15 and TRBJ2-1, with 7 nucleotides matching TRBD1. The CDR3 totals 15 residues. The V segment lost 4 bases and the J segment 9 bases; nucleotides outside the gene matches: 12. Germline-derived CDR1 and CDR2 are LNHNV and YYDKDF (reference sequence). In DNA form, the CDR3 reads TGTGCCACCAGCAAGGACAGGATTGGGCTCAGTGAGCAGTTCCTC. Translation: CATSKDRIGLSEQFL.

Comment on this clonotype: One junction end disagrees with the germline gene, perhaps due to a read error. The V and J genes are TRBV6-5 and TRBJ1-1; D might be TRBD1 (5 bases). Germline CDR1 is MNHEY and CDR2 is SVGAGI. The CDR3 has 13 residues. This CDR3 is CASKGPKNTEAFF. Written as DNA, the CDR3 is TGCGCCAGCAAGGGGCCGAAGAACACTGAAGCTTTCTTT.

The chain's CDR3 is CSASDRGFPYEQYF. The DNA for the CDR3 is TGCAGTGCTTCGGACAGGGGGTTTCCCTACGAGCAGTACTTC. J is TRBJ2-7 and V is TRBV20-1; 10 bases align to TRBD1. Germline loops: CDR1 DFQATT, CDR2 SNEGSKA (reference sequence). There are 14 residues in the CDR3. With 5 bases clipped from V and 2 bases from J, the junction kept 6 bases outside the gene matches.

J is TRBJ1-1 and V is TRBV30; D not resolved. V was pared by 1 base and J by 6 bases, with 9 bases between. This CDR3 comprises 12 residues. Germline V CDR1 and CDR2: GTSNPN, SVGIG (reference sequence). The CDR3 DNA reads TGTGCCTGGAGTGCCTCATTTTCTGAAGCTTTCTTT. Translation gives CAWSASFSEAFF.